This T cell receptor beta chain was observed in a study of blood T cell repertoires in COVID-19. V trimming: 1 base; J trimming: 4 bases; junction bases outside the gene matches: 10. The germline CDR1 and CDR2 sequences are MGHRA and YSYEKL. CDR3 length equals 19 residues. Per the original methods: Amplification from reference gene primers served as the basis for estimated nucleated cell counts. The repertoire was sequenced with immunoSEQ multiplex PCR; TCRdb's copy has only in-frame clones and lacks some. D and trimming come from the DNA, and the V and J calls and clone size come from that table. The table records 150,000 to 200,000 clones, 89% of them present only once.

The sample consisted of PBMCs or T cells enriched from blood (not recorded which). This chain joins TRBV4-1 and TRBJ2-2; 12 nucleotides align to TRBD1. The receptor comes from a woman aged 18 to 35 who had recovered from COVID-19. CDR3 amino acids: CASSQAPGTGGGGTGELFF. CDR3 DNA sequence: TGCGCCAGCAGCCAAGCTCCCGGGACAGGGGGCGGTGGCACCGGGGAGCTGTTTTTT.